This T cell receptor (beta chain) was recorded in a study of shared clonotypes between healthy human individuals. The method was immunoSEQ multiplex PCR; TCRdb's version includes in-frame clones alone and lacks a portion of them. The sample includes some 630,000 clones, roughly 95% of them seen just once. The CDR3 length is 13 residues. Trimming at V came to 4 bases and at J to 5 bases, leaving 1 base not matched to a gene. The germline gives CDR1 MDHEN, CDR2 SYDVKM. Naive CD8 cells comprised CD45RO-negative, CCR7-positively selected cells, excluding terminally differentiated effector memory CD45RA+ cells. All donors qualified as healthy HIV-negative adults and had experienced no recent acute infections or vaccinations. Findings of the study overall: Unshared clonotypes carried lower generation probabilities than those common to all four donors.

As for this clone: Its antigen is undetermined.

The chain recombines TRBV28 with TRBJ2-3; 9 nucleotides agree with TRBD2. Sequences were obtained from naive CD8+ T cells sorted from blood. The sequence came from a woman aged 30 to 39 in good health. The CDR3 sequence: CASSWTSEDTQYF. The CDR3 bases are TGTGCCAGCAGTTGGACTAGCGAAGATACGCAGTATTTT.